This T cell receptor beta chain was found in a study of immune evolution from preneoplasia to lung adenocarcinoma. The wider study: HLA loss of heterozygosity: about 7% AIS, roughly 15% MIA, over 30% ADC, none AAH.

Regarding this clone: Its cognate antigen is unknown.

Clones were read by immunoSEQ multiplex PCR, and TCRdb kept only the in-frame ones, dropping some. The sample lists over 11,000 clones, 80% occurring once. The ends were cut back, 2 bases at V and 4 bases at J, with 14 bases in the middle. Germline CDR1 reads SGHDN; CDR2 reads FVKESK. The CDR3 covers 15 residues. Study results and caveats: Top clone share appeared to fall from AAH through AIS, MIA, adenocarcinoma.

This chain connects TRBV14 to TRBJ2-5; the D gene is possibly TRBD2 (5 bases). Sequencing was done on a sample of FFPE minimally invasive lung adenocarcinoma tissue. The sequence came from a person aged 65-85 years with lung adenocarcinoma. The CDR3 bases are TGTGCCAGCAGCCAAATCGGACTCACTGGAGAGACCCAGTACTTC. Protein sequence: CASSQIGLTGETQYF. The full variable domain, completed using reference TRBV14 and TRBJ2-5, is EAGVTQFPSHSVIEKGQTVTLRCDPISGHDNLYWYRRVMGKEIKFLLHFVKESKQDESGMPNNRFLAERTGGTYSTLKVQPAELEDSGVYFCASSQIGLTGETQYFGPGTRLLVL.